This note documents a single TCR beta chain sequence. Its antigen remains undetermined. No per-base quality is available; no much larger clone lies one base away. Genomic DNA was extracted from sorted cells for sequencing of the TCRbeta CDR3 region. The immunoSEQ Assay was used to sequence the TCRbeta CDR3 regions. TCRdb took over this immuneACCESS table, retaining in-frame rearrangements with V and J assigned. Such tables are incomplete; in checked studies, under half of the missing clones stem from an unresolved V gene, and the remainder is unexplained. The sample table contains about 33,000 clones; only one count was recorded for more than 70% of them. Roughly 0.92% of the sample belongs to the ten largest clones. Patients with autoimmune disease history or receiving systemic immunosuppression were excluded from the trial. Peripheral blood for TCR sequencing was collected from all dose cohorts at baseline, on cycle 4 day 1, and on cycle 7 day 1. The samples were drawn from a first-in-human, open-label, multicenter phase I dose-escalation trial of ivuxolimab. Adults with locally advanced or metastatic melanoma, renal cell carcinoma, hepatocellular carcinoma or head and neck squamous cell carcinoma were enrolled in the trial. CD4+ and CD8+ T cells were sorted separately from peripheral blood before TCR sequencing.

This sample was included in a study of OX40 agonist ivuxolimab in advanced cancers. Background for the entire study: Ivuxolimab, which targeted the costimulatory receptor OX40 (CD134), was an agonistic, fully human IgG2 monoclonal antibody. Peripheral TCRbeta sequencing aimed to test whether ivuxolimab altered TCR sequence diversity and caused clonal T-cell expansion. The monotherapy dose-escalation portion (N ≈ 56 patients) of the phase I ivuxolimab trial is reported in the paper. Intravenous ivuxolimab was administered to patients every 2 weeks at six dose levels: 0.01, 0.1, 0.3, 1.5, 3 and 10 mg/kg. A male proportion of around 80% and a mean age of about 60 years, ranging from about 23 to 90, were recorded for the dose-escalation cohort. Patients were allowed to have had prior anti-PD-1, anti-PD-L1 or anti-CTLA-4 therapy, and approximately 40% of the dose-escalation patients had previously received checkpoint inhibitors. Three dose-escalation patients achieved partial responses, one with hepatocellular carcinoma and two with cutaneous melanoma. Of the roughly 52 patients in dose escalation, 19 had hepatocellular carcinoma, some 15 had melanoma, 9 had renal cell carcinoma and 9 had head and neck cancer.

Broader findings and caveats from the paper: On average, CD8+ T cells showed more expanded clones than CD4+ T cells after ivuxolimab. Low levels of normalized T-cell clonal expansion were also seen in some patients who did not respond. In partial responders in the 0.1-3.0 mg/kg groups, normalized peripheral clonal expansion was found to be among the lowest, especially among CD8+ T cells. At doses of 0.1 to 3.0 mg/kg, clonal expansion of both CD4+ and CD8+ blood T cells was observed from baseline to week 6. Which antigens the clonally expanded peripheral T cells were specific for was not determined.

The material was CD4+ or CD8+ T cells sorted from blood, obtained in a trial of the OX40 agonist ivuxolimab. The TCR originated in an adult with an advanced solid tumor such as melanoma, head and neck, liver or kidney cancer.

The DNA sequence follows: TGTGCCAGCAGTGACGATGGACAGGGAGGGGGATACGAGCAGTACTTC. Translation gives CASSDDGQGGGYEQYF. Recombination connected TRBV6-1 to TRBJ2-7; TRBD1 might be the D gene, on 8 matching bases. The CDR3, from cysteine to phenylalanine, totals 16 residues. This entry keeps only the CDR3 DNA: 48 bases, framed from base 1. Trimming costs V 3 bases and J 4 bases, and their ends lie 19 bases apart. The germline V gene provides CDR1 MNHNS and CDR2 SASEGT.